The subject of this entry is one TCR beta chain. This sample is part of a study of control samples from healthy donors and cancer patients. This CDR3 is 14 amino acids long. Germline V lookup: CDR1 LNHDA, CDR2 SQIVND (reference sequence). V was trimmed by 6 bases and J by 3 bases, leaving 11 bases between them. Data came from immunoSEQ multiplex PCR; TCRdb stores just in-frame clones and leaves some out. The table shows around 100,000 clones, with about 89% occurring only once. The sequence derives from a man between 25 and 39 years old in good health. This chain links TRBV19 with TRBJ2-2; possible D gene TRBD2, 5 bases. The sequencing input was blood. The CDR3 sequence is CASSATDYTGELFF. In nucleotides, the CDR3 is TGTGCCAGTAGCGCAACGGACTACACCGGGGAGCTGTTTTTT.